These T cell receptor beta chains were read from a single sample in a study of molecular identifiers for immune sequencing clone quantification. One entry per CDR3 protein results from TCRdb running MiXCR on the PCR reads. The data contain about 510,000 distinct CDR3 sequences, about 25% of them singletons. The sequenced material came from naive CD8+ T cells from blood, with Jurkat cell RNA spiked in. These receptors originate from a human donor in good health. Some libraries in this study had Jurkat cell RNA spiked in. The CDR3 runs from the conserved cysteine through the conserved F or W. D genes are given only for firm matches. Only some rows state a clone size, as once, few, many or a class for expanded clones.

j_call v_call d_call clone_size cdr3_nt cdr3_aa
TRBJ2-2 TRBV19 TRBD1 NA TGTGCCAGTAGTATAGGAGGGGGCGTCGGGGAGCTGTTTTTT CASSIGGGVGELFF
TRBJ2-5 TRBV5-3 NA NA TGTGCCAGCAGCCCTGCGACCCAGTACTTC CASSPATQYF
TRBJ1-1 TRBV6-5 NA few TGTGCCAGCAGAAACGGGGTGAACCGATTAGCTTTCTTT CASRNGVNRLAFF
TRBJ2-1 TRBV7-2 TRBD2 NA TGTGCCAGCAGCTTAGGGAGCGGGAGGGCCTCCTACGAGCAGTTCTTC CASSLGSGRASYEQFF
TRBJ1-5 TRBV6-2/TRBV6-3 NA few TGTGCCAGCAGCCACCAGACAGCTAGCAATCAGCCCCAGCATTTT CASSHQTASNQPQHF
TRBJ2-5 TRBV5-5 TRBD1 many TGTGCCAGCAGCGTCCAGACAGGGCCGAATCAAGAGACCCAGTACTTC CASSVQTGPNQETQYF
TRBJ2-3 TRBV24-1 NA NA TGTGCCACCAGTGATCCAGCGGAGCTCACAGATACGCAGTATTTT CATSDPAELTDTQYF
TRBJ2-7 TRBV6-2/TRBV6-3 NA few TGTGCCAGCAGTCGGAGGTACGAGCAGTACTTC CASSRRYEQYF
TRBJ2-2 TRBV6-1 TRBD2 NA TGTGCCCGCAGTGAAGGGACTAGCGTCCCCGGGGAGCTGTTTTTT CARSEGTSVPGELFF
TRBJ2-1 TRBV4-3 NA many TGCGCCAGCAGCCAAGGGACTGCCTTCCACAATGAGCAGTTCTTC CASSQGTAFHNEQFF
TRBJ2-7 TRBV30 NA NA TGTGCCTGGAGTGTAGGGACCGCGTCAGAGCAGTACTTC CAWSVGTASEQYF
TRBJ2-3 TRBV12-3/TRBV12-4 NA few TGTGCCAGCAGTTTGGGCCACACAGATACGCAGTATTTT CASSLGHTDTQYF
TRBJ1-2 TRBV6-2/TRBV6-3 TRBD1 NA TGTGCCAGCAGTCTCTCGACAGGGAACGGCTACACCTTC CASSLSTGNGYTF
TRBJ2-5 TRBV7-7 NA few TGTGCTAGCAGCTTAGTGGCCAGGAGCCAAGAGACCCAGTACTTC CASSLVARSQETQYF
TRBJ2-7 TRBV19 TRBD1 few TGTGCCAGTAGTGAAAGGGGGCTGGGTTATCGGCAGTACTTC CASSERGLGYRQYF
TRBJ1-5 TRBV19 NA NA TGTGCCAGTAGTATTGGGCGGTATAGCAATCAGCCCCAGCATTTT CASSIGRYSNQPQHF
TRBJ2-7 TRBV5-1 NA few TGCGCCAGCGGCGAAGGATTGCGGTACGAGCAGTACTTC CASGEGLRYEQYF
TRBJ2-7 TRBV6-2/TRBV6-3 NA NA TGTGCCAGCAGTCTACTAGGGGCCAGGGCCTCCTACGAGCAGTACTTC CASSLLGARASYEQYF
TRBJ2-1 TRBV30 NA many TGTGCCTGGAGTGTACCCGGGAGTGGCAATGAGCAGTTCTTC CAWSVPGSGNEQFF